The 10 T cell receptor beta chains reported below all come from one sample, sequenced in a study of cytomegalovirus exposure and HLA in healthy donors (dated by TCRdb to about 2017). Library method: the immunoSEQ multiplex PCR assay. TCRdb provides this immuneACCESS table in a form limited to in-frame rearrangements. Some clones are lacking; in checked studies, under half of them reflect an unresolved V gene, and why the rest are absent is not known. The sample profile shows around 150,000 clones; around four fifths of them were found once. Jointly, the top ten make up about 2.3% of the sample. Sequencing was done on a sample of PBMCs. These receptors all come from a man aged 25 to 45 in good health and CMV-seropositive.

V is TRBV4-3 and J is TRBJ2-7, with D possibly being TRBD2 (5 bases). Deletions cut 2 bases from V and 0 bases from J, with 11 bases between. Germline CDR1 is LGHNA and CDR2 is YSLEER. The CDR3 length is 15 residues. The CDR3 spells CASSQLAGASYEQYF. The CDR3 DNA follows: TGCGCCAGCAGCCAATTGGCGGGTGCCTCCTACGAGCAGTACTTC.

J is TRBJ1-6 and V is TRBV21-1; the table's D call TRBD1 went unverified against the DNA. TRBV21-1 is a recognized pseudogene. This CDR3 is built from 17 residues. The CDR3 sequence is CASSTPGQGPYNSPLHF. The CDR3 DNA sequence: TGTGCCAGCAGCACTCCGGGACAGGGGCCCTATAATTCACCCCTCCACTTT.

The chain employs TRBV2 and TRBJ1-2, with no clear D. The CDR3 spans 11 residues. Trimming removed 7 bases at V and 12 bases at J, with 15 bases between. Germline V gene lookup returns CDR1 SNHLY and CDR2 FYNNEI. In DNA form, the CDR3 reads TGTGCCAGCACCATGACCGCGGCCCACACCTTC. It codes for CASTMTAAHTF.

V and J are TRBV6-1 and TRBJ1-2, with D possibly matching TRBD1 (6 bases). Germline values: CDR1 MNHNS, CDR2 SASEGT. Trimming removed 5 bases at V and 6 bases at J, with 19 bases between. The CDR3 consists of 15 residues. The CDR3 loop reads CASSRTAGLTNGYTF. CDR3 nucleotide sequence: TGTGCCAGCAGTCGGACAGCAGGATTAACTAATGGCTACACCTTC.

The sample holds one count of this clone. The rearrangement uses TRBV4-3 and TRBJ2-3; 10 bases align to TRBD2. Trimming at V came to 0 bases and at J to 2 bases, leaving 11 bases not matched to a gene. The germline gives CDR1 LGHNA, CDR2 YSLEER. This CDR3 has 19 residues. As DNA, the CDR3 is TGCGCCAGCAGCCAAGAGATGCGCTTTACTAGCGGGACCACAGATACGCAGTATTTT. Translating gives CASSQEMRFTSGTTDTQYF.

The V gene is TRBV4-2, the J gene TRBJ1-5, with TRBD1 identical over 7 bases. The germline V gene has CDR1 LGHNA and CDR2 YNFKEQ. The ends lost 0 bases at V and 2 bases at J; junction bases unmatched: 10. The CDR3 is 18 amino acids. The CDR3 loop reads CASSQDGTVGSGNQPQHF. CDR3 nucleotide sequence: TGTGCCAGCAGCCAAGACGGGACAGTCGGCTCGGGCAATCAGCCCCAGCATTTT.

The chain carries TRBV30 and TRBJ2-5, with D hard to call. Trimming pared 0 bases from V and 2 bases from J, leaving 7 bases between. The CDR3 is 13 residues long. Germline CDR1 GTSNPN, CDR2 SVGIG (reference sequence). CDR3: CAWSVWPQETQYF. The DNA for the CDR3 is TGTGCCTGGAGTGTATGGCCACAAGAGACCCAGTACTTC.

The chain uses TRBV10-1 and TRBJ1-5; D is uncertain. This CDR3 comprises 15 residues. The V end lost 6 bases, the J end lost 2 bases, and 14 bases lay between the germline ends. Per the germline V gene, CDR1 is WNHNN and CDR2 is SYGVQD (reference sequence). The CDR3 sequence is CASSPGEVGNQPQHF. CDR3 sequence (DNA): TGCGCCAGCAGCCCCGGGGAGGTGGGCAATCAGCCCCAGCATTTT.

There are a few counts of this clone. The chain is built from TRBV19 and TRBJ1-2, with no clear D. Trimming stripped 6 bases from V and 7 bases from J, with 15 bases between. This CDR3 is 13 amino acids long. Germline V gene lookup returns CDR1 LNHDA and CDR2 SQIVND (reference sequence). The CDR3 sequence is CASRPPGVGGYTF. The CDR3 bases are TGTGCCAGTAGGCCCCCCGGGGTAGGTGGCTACACCTTC. The variable domain in full, completed from reference TRBV19 and TRBJ1-2, reads DGGITQSPKYLFRKEGQNVTLSCEQNLNHDAMYWYRQDPGQGLRLIYYSQIVNDFQKGDIAEGYSVSREKKESFPLTVTSAQKNPTAFYLCASRPPGVGGYTFGSGTRLTVV.

CDR3 sequence reads: CASSVYRGGLAGTCTDTQYF. The CDR3 nucleotides are TGCGCCAGCAGTGTTTACAGGGGGGGCCTAGCGGGGACATGCACAGATACGCAGTATTTT. This chain links TRBV10-1 with TRBJ2-3; a possible D gene is TRBD2 (9 bases). V was cut by 4 bases and J by 1 base, with 27 bases left in between. Per germline, CDR1 WNHNN and CDR2 SYGVQD (reference sequence). The CDR3 consists of 20 residues.